This is a list of T cell receptor beta chains from one sample in a study of read filtering for tumor transcriptome and immune sequencing. TCRdb reprocessed the reads with MiXCR, giving one entry per CDR3 protein. The sample consists of about 39,000 distinct CDR3 sequences, around 15% of them appearing once. What was sequenced was a population of CD138-negative cells sorted from bone marrow. Every receptor here comes from a donor aged 40 or over with multiple myeloma. Each CDR3 is given with its conserved first and last residue. Each record gives: D gene, clone size, V gene, J gene, CDR3 DNA, CDR3 protein. D genes are given only for firm matches. The size field is filled for only some rows; it gives once, few, many or a size class.

D gene: NA
clone size: many
V gene: TRBV28
J gene: TRBJ1-1
CDR3 DNA: TGTGCCAGCAGTTTTGGGATACTATCTAACACTGAAGCTTTCTTT
CDR3 protein: CASSFGILSNTEAFF

D gene: NA
clone size: many
V gene: TRBV5-1
J gene: TRBJ1-1
CDR3 DNA: TGCGCCAGCAGCTTGGGGGGTACAGGGAGAACTGAAGCTTTCTTT
CDR3 protein: CASSLGGTGRTEAFF

D gene: NA
clone size: many
V gene: TRBV7-2
J gene: TRBJ1-5
CDR3 DNA: TGTGCCAGCAGCTTCGGCAACCAGCAGCCCCAGCATTTT
CDR3 protein: CASSFGNQQPQHF

D gene: TRBD2
clone size: many
V gene: TRBV7-2
J gene: TRBJ2-3
CDR3 DNA: TGTGCCAGCAGCGCCCAACCCAGCGGGGGGGCTTCAGATACGCAGTATTTT
CDR3 protein: CASSAQPSGGASDTQYF

D gene: NA
clone size: NA
V gene: TRBV5-1
J gene: TRBJ2-7
CDR3 DNA: TGCGCCAGCAGCGAATCGCGGAGTGGTGACGAGCAGTACTTC
CDR3 protein: CASSESRSGDEQYF

D gene: NA
clone size: medium-sized
V gene: TRBV6-5
J gene: TRBJ1-2
CDR3 DNA: TGTGCCAGCACCTCCAGCACTGGGTTCATGGACTATGGCTACACCTTC
CDR3 protein: CASTSSTGFMDYGYTF

D gene: NA
clone size: few
V gene: TRBV19
J gene: TRBJ2-3
CDR3 DNA: TGTGCCAGTAGTGATAGCGGTAGCACAGATACGCAGTATTTT
CDR3 protein: CASSDSGSTDTQYF

D gene: NA
clone size: many
V gene: TRBV5-1
J gene: TRBJ1-1
CDR3 DNA: TGCGCCAGCAGCCGGGGCGAGACTGAAGCTTTCTTT
CDR3 protein: CASSRGETEAFF

D gene: NA
clone size: many
V gene: TRBV7-2
J gene: TRBJ1-6
CDR3 DNA: TGTGCCAGCAGCTTAGATAGGGGCTATAATTCACCCCTCCACTTT
CDR3 protein: CASSLDRGYNSPLHF

D gene: TRBD1
clone size: many
V gene: TRBV20-1
J gene: TRBJ1-1
CDR3 DNA: TGCAGTGCTAGATTAGGGACAGTCCTGAACACTGAAGCTTTCTTT
CDR3 protein: CSARLGTVLNTEAFF

D gene: NA
clone size: NA
V gene: TRBV29-1
J gene: TRBJ2-5
CDR3 DNA: TGCCGCGTTGAGGACTTCCAAGAGACCCAGTACTTC
CDR3 protein: CRVEDFQETQYF

D gene: NA
clone size: many
V gene: TRBV29-1
J gene: TRBJ2-2
CDR3 DNA: TGCAGCGTTGAGGGGGGGCAATACCCCGGGGAGCTGTTTTTT
CDR3 protein: CSVEGGQYPGELFF

D gene: TRBD1
clone size: many
V gene: TRBV20-1
J gene: TRBJ2-7
CDR3 DNA: TGCAGTGCTAGAGATCATGAGGACAGGGGACTCTACGAGCAGTACTTC
CDR3 protein: CSARDHEDRGLYEQYF

D gene: NA
clone size: many
V gene: TRBV28
J gene: TRBJ2-5
CDR3 DNA: TGTGCCATCCTCGCAGGGGACCAAGAGACCCAGTACTTC
CDR3 protein: CAILAGDQETQYF

D gene: NA
clone size: once
V gene: TRBV3-1
J gene: TRBJ2-1
CDR3 DNA: TGTGCCAGCAGCCAAGAGATGGGGAGCTCTCTCAGGACCTACAACGAGCAGTCCTTC
CDR3 protein: CASSQEMGSSLRTYNEQSF

D gene: NA
clone size: many
V gene: TRBV7-8
J gene: TRBJ2-2
CDR3 DNA: TGTGCCAGCAGCTTATTCGACAACCCCCACACCGGGGAGCTGTTTTTT
CDR3 protein: CASSLFDNPHTGELFF

D gene: TRBD1
clone size: once
V gene: TRBV24-1
J gene: TRBJ2-5
CDR3 DNA: TGTGCCACCAGTGGTAATCGGGGACAGGGGGCGCGAGAGACCCAGTACTTC
CDR3 protein: CATSGNRGQGARETQYF

D gene: TRBD1
clone size: many
V gene: TRBV18
J gene: TRBJ2-1
CDR3 DNA: TGTGCCAGCTCACCACAAAGACAGGGCCAGTACAATGAGCAGTTCTTC
CDR3 protein: CASSPQRQGQYNEQFF

D gene: NA
clone size: NA
V gene: TRBV2
J gene: TRBJ2-5
CDR3 DNA: TGTGCCAGCAGTAACTCCGCTCCGACCCAGTACTTC
CDR3 protein: CASSNSAPTQYF

D gene: NA
clone size: many
V gene: TRBV3-1
J gene: TRBJ2-3
CDR3 DNA: TGTGCCAGCAGCCAAGTTGCCGATACGCAGTATTTT
CDR3 protein: CASSQVADTQYF

D gene: NA
clone size: many
V gene: TRBV4-3
J gene: TRBJ1-3
CDR3 DNA: TGCGCCAGCAGCCAATCAAGGGGCTCTGGAAACACCATATATTTT
CDR3 protein: CASSQSRGSGNTIYF

D gene: NA
clone size: many
V gene: TRBV7-6
J gene: TRBJ1-1
CDR3 DNA: TGTGCCAGCAGCCTACTTCATCCGGGGATGAACACTGAAGCTTTCTTT
CDR3 protein: CASSLLHPGMNTEAFF

D gene: TRBD1
clone size: NA
V gene: TRBV7-2
J gene: TRBJ2-7
CDR3 DNA: TGTGCCAGCAGCCCCGTACGGGGACAGTACTACGAGCAGTACTTC
CDR3 protein: CASSPVRGQYYEQYF

D gene: NA
clone size: many
V gene: TRBV10-3
J gene: TRBJ1-1
CDR3 DNA: TGTGCCATCAGTGAGTCTATAGGAGCCCCCCTCGCTGAAGCTTTCTTT
CDR3 protein: CAISESIGAPLAEAFF

D gene: NA
clone size: many
V gene: TRBV28
J gene: TRBJ1-5
CDR3 DNA: TGTGCCAGCTGTCGGCCCAATCAGCCCCAGCATTTT
CDR3 protein: CASCRPNQPQHF